This TCR beta chain was observed in a study of shared clonotypes between healthy human individuals. Study findings and constraints: Among non-shared clonotypes, generation probabilities were lower than among those shared by all four donors.

At the deep level, the assay was run. Here immunoSEQ multiplex PCR was the method, and the copy in TCRdb shows in-frame clones only, minus some. Found here are 2 million to 2.5 million clones, more than 90% of them singletons; the top ten hold 0.1% to 0.15%. All of the donors resided in Nashville, Tennessee, and each was a Caucasian adult. A word on this clone: Its antigen is unidentified.

V shed 3 bases and J shed 1 base, with 7 bases lying between them. Germline loops: CDR1 SGHAT, CDR2 FQNNGV. This CDR3 comprises 14 residues. This receptor was taken from a man between 18 and 35 years old in good health. The chain carries TRBV11-2 and TRBJ2-1, with D unresolved. The sequenced material came from naive CD4+ T cells sorted from blood. Indicated subset: CD45RA+ positively selected. This chain's CDR3 is CASSFKRSYNEQFF. The CDR3 nucleotides are TGTGCCAGCAGCTTCAAACGGTCCTACAATGAGCAGTTCTTC.